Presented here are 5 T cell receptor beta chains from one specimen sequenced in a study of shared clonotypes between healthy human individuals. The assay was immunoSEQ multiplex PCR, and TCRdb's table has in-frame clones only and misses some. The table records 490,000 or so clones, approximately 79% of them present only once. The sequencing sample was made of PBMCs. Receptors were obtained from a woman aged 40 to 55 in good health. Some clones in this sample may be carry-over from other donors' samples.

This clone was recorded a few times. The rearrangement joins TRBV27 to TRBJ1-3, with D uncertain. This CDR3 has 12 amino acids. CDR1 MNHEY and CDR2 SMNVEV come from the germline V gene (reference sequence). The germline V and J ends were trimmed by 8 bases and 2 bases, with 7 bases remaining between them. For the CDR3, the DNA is TGTGCCAGCCGGTCCCCTGGAAACACCATATATTTT. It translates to CASRSPGNTIYF.

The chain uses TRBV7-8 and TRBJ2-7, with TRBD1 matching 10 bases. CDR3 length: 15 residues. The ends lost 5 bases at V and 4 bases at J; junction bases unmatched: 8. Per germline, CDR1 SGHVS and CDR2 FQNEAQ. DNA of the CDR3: TGTGCCAGCAGCCTCAACCCGGGACAGGGGTACGAGCAGTACTTC. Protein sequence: CASSLNPGQGYEQYF.

The CDR3 spells CASSPRLAGALSSYNEQFF. CDR3 bases: TGTGCCAGCAGCCCAAGACTAGCGGGAGCCTTATCATCCTACAATGAGCAGTTCTTC. The rearrangement joins TRBV11-2 to TRBJ2-1; TRBD2 agrees at 12 bases. The CDR3 has 19 residues. J was trimmed by 1 base and V by 5 bases; bases with no gene match: 12. The germline gives CDR1 SGHAT, CDR2 FQNNGV.

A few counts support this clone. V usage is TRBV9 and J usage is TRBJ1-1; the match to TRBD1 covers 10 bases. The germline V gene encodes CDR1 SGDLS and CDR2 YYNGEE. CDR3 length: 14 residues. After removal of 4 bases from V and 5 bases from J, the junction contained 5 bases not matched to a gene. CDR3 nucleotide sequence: TGTGCCAGCAGCCTGACAGGGGGCATAACTGAAGCTTTCTTT. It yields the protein CASSLTGGITEAFF.

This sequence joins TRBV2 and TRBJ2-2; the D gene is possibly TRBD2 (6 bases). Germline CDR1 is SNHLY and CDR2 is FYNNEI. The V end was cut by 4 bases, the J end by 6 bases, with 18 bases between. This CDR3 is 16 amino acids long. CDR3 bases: TGTGCCAGCAGTGCTCAGGGACCCACGGGGGCCGGGGAGCTGTTTTTT. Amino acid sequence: CASSAQGPTGAGELFF. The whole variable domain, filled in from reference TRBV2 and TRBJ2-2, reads EPEVTQTPSHQVTQMGQEVILRCVPISNHLYFYWYRQILGQKVEFLVSFYNNEISEKSEIFDDQFSVERPDGSNFTLKIRSTKLEDSAMYFCASSAQGPTGAGELFFGEGSRLTVL.